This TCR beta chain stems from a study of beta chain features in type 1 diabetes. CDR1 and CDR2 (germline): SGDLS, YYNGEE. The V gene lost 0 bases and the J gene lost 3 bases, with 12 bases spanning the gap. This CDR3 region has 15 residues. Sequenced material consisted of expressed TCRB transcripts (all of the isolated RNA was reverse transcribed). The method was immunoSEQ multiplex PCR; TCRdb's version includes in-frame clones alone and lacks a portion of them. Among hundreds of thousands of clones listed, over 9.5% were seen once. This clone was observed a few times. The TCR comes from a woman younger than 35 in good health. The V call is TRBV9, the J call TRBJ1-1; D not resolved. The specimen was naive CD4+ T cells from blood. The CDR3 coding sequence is TGTGCCAGCAGCGTAGAGGCCCGGGTGGACACTGAAGCTTTCTTT. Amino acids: CASSVEARVDTEAFF.